This TCR beta chain is from a study of T-cell reconstitution after alpha-beta-depleted transplantation in children. During its preparation, the TCRbeta library received unique molecular identifiers. TCRdb fed the PCR reads into MiXCR, producing one record per CDR3 protein. The sample lists hundreds of thousands of distinct CDR3 sequences, about an eighth seen once, with around 2.2% in the top ten. This material consisted of PBMCs, mostly from graft donor cells, taken 360 days after TCRalphabeta/CD19-depleted stem cell transplant. The source of this sequence is a male patient between 10 and 17 years old who had a stem cell transplant for acute myeloid leukemia, so the T cells may come from the graft donor.

The CDR3 nucleotides are TGTGCCAGTAGTGGGCCCCCGGGACTCGTTCGTTGGAACATTCAGTACTTC. As protein: CASSGPPGLVRWNIQYF. The gene calls are TRBV19 and TRBJ2-4, with a tentative D call TRBD2 (6 bases). The CDR3 contains 17 residues. Trimming stripped 5 bases from V and 7 bases from J, with 24 bases between. Germline values: CDR1 LNHDA, CDR2 SQIVND (reference sequence).